Listed here are 27 T cell receptor beta chains from one sample, sequenced in a study of response to subunit inactivated influenza vaccine. TCRdb processed the RT-PCR reads anew with MiXCR; each CDR3 protein has one entry. In the table there are around 480,000 distinct CDR3 sequences, approximately 15% of which are singletons. The sequencing here drew on CD4+ T cells sorted from PBMCs, taken 23 to 25 months after vaccination. Receptors were obtained from a man aged 45 to 75 who received an inactivated influenza vaccine.

As for this clonotype: A much larger clone lies one base from this, so it may be a read error. The chain joins TRBV11-2 to TRBJ2-3; TRBD1 matches at 9 bases. V shed 5 bases and J 1 base; nucleotides not matched to a gene: 4. CDR1 is SGHAT and CDR2 is FQNNGV in the germline V gene. The CDR3 has 15 amino acids. Written as DNA, the CDR3 is TGTGCCAGCAGCGCCTGGACAGGGGGCACAGATACGCAGTATTTT. Translation: CASSAWTGGTDTQYF.

The chain has TRBV4-3 and TRBJ2-7; 7 nucleotides match TRBD1. From germline, CDR1 is LGHNA and CDR2 YSLEER. V lost 0 bases, J lost 3 bases, and 8 bases stayed unmatched. This CDR3 spans 16 amino acids. CDR3 region: CASSQEVETGSYEQYF. In DNA form, the CDR3 reads TGCGCCAGCAGCCAAGAAGTCGAGACAGGGAGCTACGAGCAGTACTTC.

This clonotype was seen only a few times. The chain recombines TRBV29-1 with TRBJ1-4, with D perhaps TRBD1 (5 bases). The germline gives CDR1 SQVTM, CDR2 ANQGSEA. V was shortened by 6 bases and J by 7 bases, with 15 bases between the two germline ends. The length of the CDR3 is 13 residues. The CDR3 spells CSVVWGSGEKLFF. CDR3 bases: TGCAGCGTAGTCTGGGGGTCTGGTGAAAAACTGTTTTTT.

This clonotype was detected only a few times. V and J are TRBV11-2 and TRBJ2-1; perhaps TRBD1 as D (5 bases). The germline V gene has CDR1 SGHAT and CDR2 FQNNGV. CDR3 length equals 14 residues. Between the trimmed V and J ends, which lost 2 bases and 9 bases, there was a span of 14 bases. CDR3 region: CASSLYQGAGEQFF. In nucleotides, the CDR3 is TGTGCCAGCAGCTTATACCAAGGGGCTGGTGAGCAGTTCTTC. The whole variable domain, remainder taken from reference TRBV11-2 and TRBJ2-1, is EAGVAQSPRYKIIEKRQSVAFWCNPISGHATLYWYQQILGQGPKLLIQFQNNGVVDDSQLPKDRFSAERLKGVDSTLKIQPAKLEDSAVYLCASSLYQGAGEQFFGPGTRLTVL.

This clonotype was seen a few times. This sequence joins TRBV12-3 or TRBV12-4 and TRBJ2-2; a weak D match, TRBD1 (6 bases). This CDR3 is built from 14 residues. V lost 8 bases and J 4 bases, leaving 14 bases between the germline ends. In DNA form, the CDR3 reads TGTGCCAGCGGTCTACAGGGTGCCACCGGGGAGCTGTTTTTT. Protein: CASGLQGATGELFF.

The chain uses TRBV20-1 and TRBJ2-1; D perhaps matches TRBD1 (6 bases). This CDR3 region has 13 residues. Germline V lookup: CDR1 DFQATT, CDR2 SNEGSKA (reference sequence). V dropped 3 bases and J dropped 9 bases, with 15 bases sitting between them. For the CDR3, the DNA is TGCAGTGCTAGTGAAAACAGGGTTGCTGAGCAGTTCTTC. It translates to CSASENRVAEQFF.

This clonotype was found a few times. V is TRBV7-2 and J is TRBJ2-5; 11 bases align to TRBD2. This CDR3 contains 15 residues. V was pared by 0 bases and J by 9 bases, with 6 bases of the junction left unmatched. Germline lookup yields CDR1 SGHTA and CDR2 FQGNSA. CDR3 region: CASSLASGGAYAQYF. CDR3 nucleotides: TGTGCCAGCAGCTTAGCTAGCGGGGGGGCCTATGCCCAGTACTTC. Variable domain in full (rest from reference TRBV7-2 and TRBJ2-5): GAGVSQSPSNKVTEKGKDVELRCDPISGHTALYWYRQSLGQGLEFLIYFQGNSAPDKSGLPSDRFSAERTGGSVSTLTIQRTQQEDSAVYLCASSLASGGAYAQYFGPGTRLLVL.

V usage is TRBV20-1 and J usage is TRBJ1-6; no definite D call. Trimming cost V 0 bases and J 8 bases, with 11 bases left between them. CDR1 DFQATT and CDR2 SNEGSKA come from the germline V gene (reference sequence). The CDR3 sequence is 14 residues long. The DNA for the CDR3 is TGCAGTGCTAGAGAGGGTCATCGGGATTCACCCCTCCACTTT. This codes for CSAREGHRDSPLHF.

This clonotype was picked up a small number of times. The J gene is TRBJ1-2, the V gene TRBV3-1; D unresolved. The CDR3 sequence is 13 residues long. Trimming took 4 bases from V and 7 from J, leaving 13 bases between them. Germline V gives CDR1 LGHDT, CDR2 YNNKEL (reference sequence). Written as DNA, the CDR3 is TGTGCCAGCAGCCCGTCGAGTACCGCTGGCTACACCTTC. Translating it yields CASSPSSTAGYTF.

The gene calls are TRBV27 and TRBJ2-7; no firm D call. The CDR3 consists of 15 residues. V lost 4 bases to trimming and J lost 2 bases, with 15 bases between them. Per the germline V gene, CDR1 is MNHEY and CDR2 is SMNVEV (reference sequence). The CDR3, as DNA: TGTGCCAGCAGTTCTGGGTGGCGGTCAACCTACGAGCAGTACTTC. This sequence encodes CASSSGWRSTYEQYF.

Ten or more counts support this clonotype. As DNA, the CDR3 is TGTGCCAGCAGCACAGGGGGCAACACCGGGGAGCTGTTTTTT. Residues: CASSTGGNTGELFF. The V and J genes are TRBV5-5 and TRBJ2-2, with 9 bases that match TRBD1. V was clipped by 4 bases and J by 2 bases; unmatched bases: 0. CDR3 length: 14 amino acids. Germline values: CDR1 SGHKS, CDR2 YYEKEE (reference sequence).

This clonotype was observed a handful of times. The J gene is TRBJ2-1, the V gene TRBV4-3; 11 bases fit TRBD1. The V gene end was trimmed by 3 bases and the J gene end by 3 bases; junction bases not matched to a gene: 10. Germline CDR1 is LGHNA and CDR2 is YSLEER. CDR3 length equals 18 residues. CDR3 sequence reads: CASSHSPKGQGVYNEQFF. CDR3 nucleotide sequence: TGCGCCAGCAGCCACTCGCCTAAGGGACAGGGGGTCTACAATGAGCAGTTCTTC.

Only a few counts were recorded for this clonotype. The chain links TRBV5-1 to TRBJ2-1, with TRBD2 matching over 13 bases. The J segment lost 7 bases and the V segment lost 4 bases, leaving 5 bases of the junction unmatched. There are 15 residues in the CDR3. From germline, CDR1 is SGHRS and CDR2 YFSETQ. This CDR3 is CASSVTSGGVNEQFF. CDR3 DNA: TGCGCCAGCAGCGTAACTAGCGGGGGGGTGAATGAGCAGTTCTTC.

This clonotype was observed a handful of times. CDR3 in DNA: TGCGCCAGCACGTTGTTCAGGGGAACAGATACGCAGTATTTT. This codes for CASTLFRGTDTQYF. The V call is TRBV5-1, the J call TRBJ2-3; weak D call: TRBD1 (6 bases). Trimming took 6 bases from V and 3 from J, leaving 14 bases between them. The CDR3 is 14 amino acids. Germline CDR1 reads SGHRS; CDR2 reads YFSETQ.

The chain joins TRBV6-1 to TRBJ2-4; TRBD1 matches at 8 bases. Trimming removed 1 base from V and 7 bases from J; junction bases left unmatched: 3. This CDR3 spans 14 amino acids. Per germline, CDR1 MNHNS and CDR2 SASEGT. CDR3 sequence: CASSEGAGGNIQYF. The DNA for the CDR3 is TGTGCCAGCAGTGAAGGGGCAGGGGGCAACATTCAGTACTTC.

The DNA of the CDR3 is TGCAGTGCTAGAGGCACAGGGGGAGGAAGATCTGAAGCTTTCTTT. Translating it yields CSARGTGGGRSEAFF. The rearrangement uses TRBV20-1 and TRBJ1-1; TRBD1 matches at 8 bases. The CDR3 has 15 amino acids. V trimming: 1 base; J trimming: 6 bases; junction bases outside the gene matches: 10. Germline CDR1 is DFQATT and CDR2 is SNEGSKA (reference sequence).

This clonotype was observed a few times. The chain couples TRBV27 to TRBJ1-5; D not certain. Germline V CDR1 and CDR2: MNHEY, SMNVEV (reference sequence). This CDR3 spans 13 amino acids. The V end was cut by 0 bases, the J end by 4 bases, with 4 bases between. The CDR3 protein is CASSLSLNQPQHF. The CDR3 DNA reads TGTGCCAGCAGTTTATCCCTTAATCAGCCCCAGCATTTT.

This sequence joins TRBV10-3 and TRBJ2-3; 9 positions match TRBD2. Trimming at V came to 5 bases and at J to 4 bases, leaving 7 bases not matched to a gene. CDR1 is ENHRY and CDR2 is SYGVKD in the germline V gene. This CDR3 spans 15 amino acids. CDR3 residues: CAISQLAGNPDTQYF. CDR3 nucleotide sequence: TGTGCCATCAGTCAGCTAGCGGGAAATCCAGATACGCAGTATTTT.

The rearrangement joins TRBV6-1 to TRBJ2-7; 10 bases fit TRBD2. The CDR3 contains 14 residues. Germline lookup yields CDR1 MNHNS and CDR2 SASEGT. Trimming cost V 8 bases and J 6 bases; bases outside gene matches: 10. Written as DNA, the CDR3 is TGTGCCAGCCATGCCGGGACTAGCGCTATCGAGCAGTACTTC. Translation: CASHAGTSAIEQYF.

Written as DNA, the CDR3 is TGTGCCAGCAGCCGGGACAGGGGAGCCGGGGAGCTGTTTTTT. It translates to CASSRDRGAGELFF. The chain links TRBV6-4 to TRBJ2-2, with 10 positions matching TRBD1. CDR3 size: 14 residues. V trimming: 6 bases; J trimming: 6 bases; junction bases outside the gene matches: 4. Looked up from germline, CDR1 is MRHNA and CDR2 is SNTAGT.

The V call is TRBV12-3 or TRBV12-4, the J call TRBJ2-6; no clear D. Trimming took off 2 bases at V and 3 bases at J, with 8 bases between the two ends. CDR3 length: 15 residues. The DNA for the CDR3 is TGTGCCAGCAGTTTATCACCTGGTGGGGCCAACGTCCTGACTTTC. Translating gives CASSLSPGGANVLTF.

This chain connects TRBV20-1 to TRBJ2-2, with 9 bases aligning to TRBD2. The CDR3 is 15 residues long. Looked up from germline, CDR1 is DFQATT and CDR2 is SNEGSKA (reference sequence). Trimming removed 3 bases from V and 2 bases from J; junction bases left unmatched: 4. The CDR3 reads CSASLAGRNTGELFF. The CDR3 region has the DNA TGCAGTGCTAGTCTAGCGGGGAGAAACACCGGGGAGCTGTTTTTT.

This clonotype turned up a few times. The chain carries TRBV5-1 and TRBJ2-5, with D perhaps TRBD1 or TRBD2 (6 bases each). CDR1 is SGHRS, CDR2 YFSETQ, per germline. Trimming shortened V by 1 base and J by 1 base, and 11 bases separated the two germline ends. This CDR3 region has 15 residues. Here the CDR3 reads CASSLRGALQETQYF. CDR3 coding DNA: TGCGCCAGCAGCTTGAGGGGGGCGCTCCAAGAGACCCAGTACTTC. Full variable domain (remainder filled in from reference TRBV5-1 and TRBJ2-5): KAGVTQTPRYLIKTRGQQVTLSCSPISGHRSVSWYQQTPGQGLQFLFEYFSETQRNKGNFPGRFSGRQFSNSRSEMNVSTLELGDSALYLCASSLRGALQETQYFGPGTRLLVL.

This clonotype was detected many times. The chain couples TRBV7-8 to TRBJ1-1, with 10 bases matching TRBD1. Germline V gene sequence: CDR1 SGHVS, CDR2 FQNEAQ. The CDR3 covers 17 residues. V gave up 4 bases and J gave up 1 base; unmatched junction bases: 9. Here the CDR3 reads CASSYSGQGKGNTEAFF. For the CDR3, the DNA is TGTGCCAGCAGCTACTCGGGACAGGGGAAGGGGAACACTGAAGCTTTCTTT.

This clonotype came up a few times. The chain joins TRBV20-1 to TRBJ2-5; D is possibly TRBD2 (6 bases). Trimming took off 5 bases at V and 7 bases at J, with 20 bases between the two ends. Germline values: CDR1 DFQATT, CDR2 SNEGSKA (reference sequence). CDR3 size: 14 residues. The CDR3: CSAALPGLSGTQYF. The CDR3 DNA reads TGCAGTGCTGCTCTCCCGGGACTCTCGGGGACCCAGTACTTC.

The chain recombines TRBV4-3 with TRBJ1-1, with D hard to call. The CDR3 covers 15 residues. V was trimmed by 0 bases and J by 6 bases, leaving 14 bases between them. Per the germline V gene, CDR1 is LGHNA and CDR2 is YSLEER. CDR3 loop: CASSQDLGRGSEAFF. The CDR3 nucleotides read TGCGCCAGCAGCCAAGATCTTGGTAGAGGGTCTGAAGCTTTCTTT.

This clonotype has more than one count but fewer than ten. The V call is TRBV12-3 or TRBV12-4, the J call TRBJ2-1; maybe TRBD1 (6 bases). The CDR3 runs 15 residues. V was trimmed by 5 bases and J by 4 bases, leaving 15 bases between them. In nucleotides, the CDR3 is TGTGCCAGCAGTAGATCCGGGACACTGTACAATGAGCAGTTCTTC. Translation gives CASSRSGTLYNEQFF.